This T cell receptor beta chain was identified during a study of CD8+ T cells in alopecia areata. On the study more broadly: Female C3H/HeJ mice aged roughly 7-10 weeks received skin from spontaneously alopecic C3H/HeJ graft donors aged roughly 6-13 months. Study findings and constraints: Normal skin's resident alphabeta T cells are also sequenced in scalp samples. Compared with mice, patients displayed less clear TCR sharing, possibly for HLA-related reasons. Compared with normal scalp, lesional scalp had higher clonality and more expanded CD8+ clones.

Isolated RNA was reverse transcribed into cDNA used as the sequencing template. TCRdb keeps only in-frame clones here, not all; method: immunoSEQ multiplex PCR. The sample lists 1,500 to 2,000 clones, none appearing once, the ten largest making up roughly half. The sample holds many counts of this clone. Its antigen is currently unknown. Gene names follow the mouse nomenclature. This sequence was found in a C3H/HeJ mouse with alopecia areata. The strain's MHC: H2-k. Sequencing was done on a sample of lesional skin.

The CDR3 bases that were read are TGCACCTGCAGTGCAGTGGACAGGGTTGCAGAA. Protein sequence: CTCSAVDRVAE. The full CDR3 sequence reads CTCSAVDRVAETLYF. This chain joins TRBV1 and TRBJ2-3; TRBD1 matches at 8 bases. The read finishes 4 residues shy of the CDR3 end, and the germline J gene is used to complete it. Trimming took 1 base from V and 2 from J; bases not matched to a gene: 2. This CDR3 comprises 15 residues. Germline lookup yields CDR1 NSQYPW and CDR2 LRSPGD (reference sequence).